What follows are 9 T cell receptor beta chains derived from one specimen sequenced in a study of blood T cells in healthy people across ages. With a J-beta primer mix and a sample-barcoded 5' primer, a second PCR ran roughly 6 to 11 cycles. TCRdb re-analysed the 5' RACE reads in MiXCR, keeping a single row per CDR3 protein. This sample has fewer than 1,200,000 distinct CDR3 sequences, with under 30% found just once. This sample also appeared in a second study, on T cells of mothers and their children.

Sequenced: blood. The receptor source for this set is a girl aged 2 to 10 in good health.

In this sample, this clonotype turned up many times. The chain links TRBV28 to TRBJ1-5; the D gene is possibly TRBD1 (5 bases). This CDR3 has 12 amino acids. The germline V gene has CDR1 MDHEN and CDR2 SYDVKM. Between the trimmed V and J ends, which lost 6 bases and 6 bases, there was a span of 9 bases. In nucleotides, the CDR3 is TGTGCCAGCAGCAGTGGGGGTCAGCCCCAGCATTTT. Translating it yields CASSSGGQPQHF.

This clonotype was picked up a small number of times. The chain combines TRBV5-5 with TRBJ1-3; D remains ambiguous. There are 15 residues in the CDR3. In germline, CDR1 is SGHKS, CDR2 YYEKEE (reference sequence). V lost 3 bases and J 0 bases, leaving 10 bases between the germline ends. In DNA form, the CDR3 reads TGTGCCAGCAGCTCGGACCTAAACTCTGGAAACACCATATATTTT. Translating gives CASSSDLNSGNTIYF.

This clonotype has more than one count but fewer than ten. The chain has TRBV4-1 and TRBJ1-1; TRBD1 aligns across 8 bases. Germline V CDR1 and CDR2: MGHRA, YSYEKL. V lost 4 bases, J lost 0 bases, and 13 bases stayed unmatched. The CDR3 has 18 amino acids. CDR3 DNA: TGCGCCAGCAGCCCCCTGGGACAGGAGTTCTCCATGAACACTGAAGCTTTCTTT. It encodes CASSPLGQEFSMNTEAFF.

This clonotype was picked up a small number of times. The V gene is TRBV28, the J gene TRBJ1-5; 12 bases match TRBD1. CDR3 length equals 17 residues. The junction had 10 bases not matched to a gene; V was cut back by 5 bases and J by 5 bases. Per germline, CDR1 MDHEN and CDR2 SYDVKM. The CDR3 DNA reads TGTGCCAGCAGTCCTAAACCGGGACAGGGGGCTTATCAGCCCCAGCATTTT. Amino acid sequence: CASSPKPGQGAYQPQHF.

The V call is TRBV28, the J call TRBJ2-5, with 10 bases that match TRBD2. Gene TRBJ2-1 matches the end of the DNA better, so the J call may be wrong. CDR1 is MDHEN, CDR2 SYDVKM, per germline. This CDR3 region has 15 residues. The CDR3, as DNA: TGTGCCAGCAGTTTAGCTAGCGGGAGCCGCAATGAGCAGTTCTTC. Translated: CASSLASGSRNEQFF.

The J gene is TRBJ2-3, the V gene TRBV21-1; the listed D gene, TRBD2, was not tested against the DNA. TRBV21-1 is a documented pseudogene. The CDR3 is 17 residues long. The CDR3 region is CASSLIRGGRRTDTQYF. Written as DNA, the CDR3 is TGTGCCAGCAGCTTGATCCGAGGAGGGCGAAGGACAGATACGCAGTATTTT.

This clonotype was observed a handful of times. This chain connects TRBV7-2 to TRBJ2-5; possibly TRBD1 or TRBD2 for D (5 bases each). TRBJ2-1 explains the end of the DNA better; the J call may be wrong. The germline V gene encodes CDR1 SGHTA and CDR2 FQGNSA. CDR3 size: 14 residues. The CDR3 loop reads CASSLWGSGSTQFF. For the CDR3, the DNA is TGTGCCAGCAGCTTATGGGGGTCCGGGTCTACCCAGTTCTTC.

This clonotype was counted only a few times. CDR3 in DNA: TGTGCCAGCAGCTCGGACAGTTGGGACACTGAAGCTTTCTTT. Translated, it gives CASSSDSWDTEAFF. This chain joins TRBV7-2 and TRBJ1-1, with D possibly being TRBD1 (6 bases). V shed 4 bases and J shed 3 bases, with 12 bases lying between them. Germline CDR1 reads SGHTA; CDR2 reads FQGNSA. The CDR3 consists of 14 residues.

The CDR3 spells CSVVSGRLEETQYF. The CDR3, as DNA: TGCAGCGTTGTCTCTGGCAGACTCGAAGAGACCCAGTACTTC. This sequence joins TRBV29-1 and TRBJ2-5; D gene uncertain. Per the germline V gene, CDR1 is SQVTM and CDR2 is ANQGSEA. This CDR3 region has 14 residues. V lost 4 bases and J lost 3, with 15 bases in between.